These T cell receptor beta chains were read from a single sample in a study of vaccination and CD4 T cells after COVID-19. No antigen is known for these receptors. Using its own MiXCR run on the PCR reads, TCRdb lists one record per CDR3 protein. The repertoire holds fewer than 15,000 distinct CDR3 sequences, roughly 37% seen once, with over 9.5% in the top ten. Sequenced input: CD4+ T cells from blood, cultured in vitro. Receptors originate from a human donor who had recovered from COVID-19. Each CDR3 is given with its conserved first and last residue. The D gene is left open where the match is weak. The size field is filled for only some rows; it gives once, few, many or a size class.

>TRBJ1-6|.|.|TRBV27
CASSPRPNSPLHF
TGTGCCAGCAGTCCCCGCCCTAATTCACCCCTCCACTTT
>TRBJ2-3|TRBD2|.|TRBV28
CASSLPSTGLVTQYF
TGTGCCAGCAGTTTGCCCTCCACGGGACTAGTAACGCAGTATTTT
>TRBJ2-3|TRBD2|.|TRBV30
CAWSHTPWTSGSTDTQYF
TGTGCCTGGAGTCACACACCCTGGACTAGCGGGAGCACAGATACGCAGTATTTT
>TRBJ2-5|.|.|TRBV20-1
CSARDGRGQETQYF
TGCAGTGCTAGAGATGGCAGGGGCCAAGAGACCCAGTACTTC
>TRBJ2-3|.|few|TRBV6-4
CASSTEFTDTQYF
TGTGCCAGCAGCACGGAGTTCACAGATACGCAGTATTTT
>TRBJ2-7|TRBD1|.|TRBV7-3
CASSLTGTGTYEQYF
TGTGCCAGCAGCTTAACCGGGACAGGGACCTACGAGCAGTACTTC
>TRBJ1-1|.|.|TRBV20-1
CSAPAAGGQNTEAFF
TGCAGTGCCCCCGCTGCGGGGGGGCAAAACACTGAAGCTTTCTTT
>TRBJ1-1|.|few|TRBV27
CASSSWSEAFF
TGTGCCAGCAGTTCCTGGAGCGAAGCTTTCTTT
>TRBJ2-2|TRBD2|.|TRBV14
CASSRLLAGGPGGELFF
TGTGCCAGCAGCCGCCTGCTTGCGGGAGGGCCCGGCGGGGAGCTGTTTTTT
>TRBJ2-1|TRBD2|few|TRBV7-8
CASSLAYWGEGPVNEQFF
TGTGCCAGCAGCTTAGCGTATTGGGGGGAGGGCCCCGTAAATGAGCAGTTCTTC
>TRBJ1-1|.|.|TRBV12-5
CASGLVVGKNTEAFF
TGTGCTAGTGGTTTGGTAGTGGGAAAGAACACTGAAGCTTTCTTT
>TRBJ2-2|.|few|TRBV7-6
CASSSRQNPGELFF
TGTGCCAGCAGCTCCCGACAGAACCCCGGGGAGCTGTTTTTT
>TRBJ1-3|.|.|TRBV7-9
CASSLGNGNTIYF
TGTGCCAGCAGCTTGGGGAACGGAAACACCATATATTTT
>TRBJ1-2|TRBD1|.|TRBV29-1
CSHRTGPPFNYGYTF
TGCAGCCACCGGACAGGACCTCCGTTTAACTATGGCTACACCTTC
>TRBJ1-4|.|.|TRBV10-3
CAISEEGTKLFF
TGTGCCATCAGTGAAGAGGGTACGAAACTGTTTTTT
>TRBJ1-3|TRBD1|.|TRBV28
CASSLSGRGPGNTIYF
TGTGCCAGCAGTTTAAGTGGCAGGGGGCCCGGAAACACCATATATTTT
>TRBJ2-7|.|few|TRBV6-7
CASSYSSPCSYEQYF
TGTGCCAGCAGTTACTCGTCCCCCTGCTCCTACGAGCAGTACTTC
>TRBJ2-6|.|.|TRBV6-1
CASSRTGEGAGANVLTF
TGTGCCAGCAGTCGAACGGGTGAGGGAGCTGGGGCCAACGTCCTGACTTTC
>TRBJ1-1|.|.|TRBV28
CASVRGPNTEAFF
TGTGCCAGCGTCCGGGGCCCGAACACTGAAGCTTTCTTT
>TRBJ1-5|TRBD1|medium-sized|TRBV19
CASSMTGGSNQPQHF
TGTGCCAGTAGTATGACAGGGGGCAGCAATCAGCCCCAGCATTTT
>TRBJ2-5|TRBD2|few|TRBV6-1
CASSDPSTSRETQYF
TGTGCCAGCAGTGACCCCTCGACTAGCAGAGAGACCCAGTACTTC
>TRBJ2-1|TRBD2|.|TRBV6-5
CASSYQGLAARNEQFF
TGTGCCAGCAGTTACCAAGGACTAGCGGCACGCAATGAGCAGTTCTTC
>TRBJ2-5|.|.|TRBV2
CASSPLGGETQYF
TGTGCCAGCAGTCCATTAGGAGGAGAGACCCAGTACTTC
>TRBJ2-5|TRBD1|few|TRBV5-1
CASSLIGQGASGVQETQYF
TGCGCCAGCAGCTTAATCGGACAGGGGGCTAGCGGGGTCCAAGAGACCCAGTACTTC
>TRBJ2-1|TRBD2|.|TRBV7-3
CASSLTREGPEQFF
TGTGCCAGCAGCTTAACCAGGGAGGGCCCTGAGCAGTTCTTC
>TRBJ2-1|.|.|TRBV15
CATSSERFTFGQFF
TGTGCCACCAGCAGCGAGCGCTTTACGTTCGGGCAGTTCTTC
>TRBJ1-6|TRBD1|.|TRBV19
CASNYRGFNSPLHF
TGTGCCAGTAATTACAGGGGTTTTAATTCACCCCTCCACTTT